This T cell receptor beta chain was documented in a study of blood T cell repertoires in COVID-19 (dated by TCRdb to the early 2020s). Turning to the overall study: The collaborator samples originated in the United States, Italy and Spain and spanned the acute and convalescent phases of COVID-19. The prospective study material was composed of cDNA or gDNA derived from T cells, B-cell-depleted T cells, or PBMCs. Deeply sampled blood TCRbeta repertoires from subjects exposed to, actively infected with, or recovered from COVID-19 were included in the dataset. The repertoires were released in a freely available public database meant as a resource for research on the immune response to SARS-CoV-2. The samples were drawn from the first 160 participants of the ongoing ImmuneRACE study and from some 1,300 subjects provided by 6 global collaborators. The sample metadata nearly always contained a de-identified subject ID, COVID-19 status, age in years and sex. HLA class I and class II types, where available, came from metadata supplied by the sample provider rather than from assay-based typing. The investigation overall reported the following: How much clinical and demographic metadata was included differed by source and by participant, and the metadata was provided uncurated.

Measured from the cysteine to the phenylalanine, the CDR3 is 15 residues long. CDR3 DNA only is kept here, 45 bases in frame from base 1. The V end gives up 3 bases and the J end 2 bases, leaving 7 bases in the junction not matched to a gene. The germline V gene yields SNHLY for CDR1 and FYNNEI for CDR2. With regard to this clone: It lacks a known antigen. It has no much larger one-base neighbor in the sample; base qualities were not kept.

TCRbeta CDR3 regions were amplified from genomic DNA using the immunoSEQ Assay, a bias-controlled multiplex PCR. The original pipeline was this. Nucleated cell counts per sample were estimated from amplification of reference gene primers within the assay. To quantify the absolute abundance of each unique TCRbeta CDR3 rearrangement, sequence reads were collapsed and filtered. Productive Simpson clonality was computed per sample as the square root of Simpson's diversity index over productive rearrangements. TCRdb obtained this table from immuneACCESS and retained in-frame rearrangements with V and J assigned. These tables miss some clones; where compared with another copy, unresolved V genes account for less than half of the shortfall, and the remainder is unexplained. Clonal size and the V and J genes are those of that table, whereas D and trimming came from the DNA. In all, the sample holds under 200,000 clones, and about nine tenths of those were seen once. Of the sample, 3% to 4.5% is held by the ten largest clones.

Another Seattle source contributed samples from volunteer blood donors who had recovered from COVID-19. The collaborating institutions used their own protocols to collect whole blood in K2EDTA tubes. For TCRbeta analysis, collaborators shipped samples as frozen whole blood, isolated PBMCs, or DNA extracted from either of those sample types. The chain links TRBV2 with TRBJ2-7, with 7 bases aligning to TRBD1. The source material was peripheral blood. The receptor's source is a woman aged 55-75 years who had recovered from COVID-19. The sequenced DNA is TGTGCCAGCAGTGATGCTCGGGACAGAACCTACGAGCAGTACTTC. It translates as CASSDARDRTYEQYF.